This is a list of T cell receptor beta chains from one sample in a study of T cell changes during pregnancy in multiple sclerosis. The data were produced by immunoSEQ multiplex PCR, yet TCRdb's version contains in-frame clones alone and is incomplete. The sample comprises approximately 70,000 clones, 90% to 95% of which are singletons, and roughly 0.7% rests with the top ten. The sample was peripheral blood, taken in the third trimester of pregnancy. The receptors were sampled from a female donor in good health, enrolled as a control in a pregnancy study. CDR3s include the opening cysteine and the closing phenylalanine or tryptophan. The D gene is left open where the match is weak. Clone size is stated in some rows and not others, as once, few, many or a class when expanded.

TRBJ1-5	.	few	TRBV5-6	CASTKRGGVNQPQHF	TGTGCCAGCACCAAAAGGGGGGGGGTCAATCAGCCCCAGCATTTT
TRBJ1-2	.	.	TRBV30	CAWSRGKNYGYTF	TGTGCCTGGAGTAGAGGCAAGAACTATGGCTACACCTTC
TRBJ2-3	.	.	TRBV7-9	CASSWKGGTDTQYF	TGTGCCAGCAGCTGGAAGGGAGGCACAGATACGCAGTATTTT
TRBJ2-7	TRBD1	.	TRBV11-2	CASRRDRGLDEQYF	TGTGCCAGCCGACGGGACAGGGGGCTCGACGAGCAGTACTTC
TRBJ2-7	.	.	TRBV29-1	CSVRAGQSYEQYF	TGCAGCGTTCGTGCGGGACAGAGCTACGAGCAGTACTTC
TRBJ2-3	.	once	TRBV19	CASSTPPEAQYF	TGTGCCAGTAGTACGCCTCCGGAGGCGCAGTATTTT
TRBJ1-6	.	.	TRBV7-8	CASSFNAGVSYNSPLHF	TGTGCCAGCAGCTTCAATGCAGGGGTCTCCTATAATTCACCCCTCCACTTT
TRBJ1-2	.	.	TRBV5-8	CASSYGVPAEDYGYTF	TGTGCCAGCAGCTACGGAGTTCCGGCAGAGGACTATGGCTACACCTTC
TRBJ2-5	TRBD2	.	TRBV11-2	CASSAGTREQETQYF	TGTGCCAGCAGCGCGGGGACTAGAGAACAAGAGACCCAGTACTTC
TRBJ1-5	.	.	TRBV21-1	CASSNSDSSNQPQHF	TGTGCCAGCAGCAATTCAGATTCTAGCAATCAGCCCCAGCATTTT
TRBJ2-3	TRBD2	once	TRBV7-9	CASSPWTSGGTDTQYF	TGTGCCAGCAGCCCCTGGACTAGCGGGGGCACAGATACGCAGTATTTT
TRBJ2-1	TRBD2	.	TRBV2	CASRVPGLATLSGGNEQFF	TGTGCCAGCAGAGTACCGGGACTAGCAACCCTGAGTGGTGGCAATGAGCAGTTCTTC
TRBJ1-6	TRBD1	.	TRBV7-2	CASSLLGGGSRSPLHF	TGTGCCAGCAGCTTGCTAGGAGGGGGCTCACGCTCACCCCTCCACTTT
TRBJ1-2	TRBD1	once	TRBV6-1	CASSADRVYGYTF	TGTGCCAGCAGTGCGGACAGGGTCTATGGCTACACCTTC
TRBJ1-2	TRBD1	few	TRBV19	CASSSPGQGNYGYTF	TGTGCCAGTAGTTCCCCAGGACAGGGGAACTATGGCTACACCTTC
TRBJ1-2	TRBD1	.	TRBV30	CAWRHRGRGYGYTF	TGTGCCTGGAGACACAGGGGGCGAGGCTATGGCTACACCTTC